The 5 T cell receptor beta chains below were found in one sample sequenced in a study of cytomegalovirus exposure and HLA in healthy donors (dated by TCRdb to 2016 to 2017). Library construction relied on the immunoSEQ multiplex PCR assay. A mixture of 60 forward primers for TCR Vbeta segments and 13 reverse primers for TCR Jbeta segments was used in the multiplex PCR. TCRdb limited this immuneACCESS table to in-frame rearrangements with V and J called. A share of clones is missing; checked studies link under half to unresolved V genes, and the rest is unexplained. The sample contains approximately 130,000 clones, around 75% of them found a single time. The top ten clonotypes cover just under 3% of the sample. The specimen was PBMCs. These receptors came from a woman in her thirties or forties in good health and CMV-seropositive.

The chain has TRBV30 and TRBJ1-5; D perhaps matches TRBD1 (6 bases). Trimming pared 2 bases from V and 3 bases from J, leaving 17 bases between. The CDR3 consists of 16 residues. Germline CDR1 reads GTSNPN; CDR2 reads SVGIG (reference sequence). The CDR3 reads CAWSLLKGEVNQPQHF. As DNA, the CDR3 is TGTGCCTGGAGTCTGTTGAAGGGGGAAGTCAATCAGCCCCAGCATTTT.

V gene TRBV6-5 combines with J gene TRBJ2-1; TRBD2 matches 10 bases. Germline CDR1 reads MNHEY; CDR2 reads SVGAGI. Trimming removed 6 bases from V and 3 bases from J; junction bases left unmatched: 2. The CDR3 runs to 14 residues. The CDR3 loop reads CASRQRGGYNEQFF. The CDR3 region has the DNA TGTGCCAGCAGACAGCGGGGGGGCTACAATGAGCAGTTCTTC.

CDR3 in DNA: TGTGCCAGCAGTTCCCCGGCTAGCGGGGGACCAAATGAGCAGTTCTTC. It codes for CASSSPASGGPNEQFF. The chain has TRBV6-5 and TRBJ2-1; 10 bases line up with TRBD2. From germline, CDR1 is MNHEY and CDR2 SVGAGI. The V gene end was trimmed by 4 bases and the J gene end by 7 bases; junction bases not matched to a gene: 10. This CDR3 is 16 amino acids long.

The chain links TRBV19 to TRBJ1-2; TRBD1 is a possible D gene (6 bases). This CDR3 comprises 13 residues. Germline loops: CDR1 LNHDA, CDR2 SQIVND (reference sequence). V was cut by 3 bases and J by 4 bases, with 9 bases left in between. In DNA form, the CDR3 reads TGTGCCAGTAGTATCGGGACATTCTATGGCTACACCTTC. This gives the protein CASSIGTFYGYTF. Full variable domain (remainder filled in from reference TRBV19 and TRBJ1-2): DGGITQSPKYLFRKEGQNVTLSCEQNLNHDAMYWYRQDPGQGLRLIYYSQIVNDFQKGDIAEGYSVSREKKESFPLTVTSAQKNPTAFYLCASSIGTFYGYTFGSGTRLTVV.

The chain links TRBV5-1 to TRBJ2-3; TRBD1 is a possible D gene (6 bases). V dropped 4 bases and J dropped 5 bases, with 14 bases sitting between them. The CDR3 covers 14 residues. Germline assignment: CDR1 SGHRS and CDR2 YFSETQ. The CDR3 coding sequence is TGCGCCAGCAGCGGCGGACAGCTGTTAGATACGCAGTATTTT. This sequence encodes CASSGGQLLDTQYF.